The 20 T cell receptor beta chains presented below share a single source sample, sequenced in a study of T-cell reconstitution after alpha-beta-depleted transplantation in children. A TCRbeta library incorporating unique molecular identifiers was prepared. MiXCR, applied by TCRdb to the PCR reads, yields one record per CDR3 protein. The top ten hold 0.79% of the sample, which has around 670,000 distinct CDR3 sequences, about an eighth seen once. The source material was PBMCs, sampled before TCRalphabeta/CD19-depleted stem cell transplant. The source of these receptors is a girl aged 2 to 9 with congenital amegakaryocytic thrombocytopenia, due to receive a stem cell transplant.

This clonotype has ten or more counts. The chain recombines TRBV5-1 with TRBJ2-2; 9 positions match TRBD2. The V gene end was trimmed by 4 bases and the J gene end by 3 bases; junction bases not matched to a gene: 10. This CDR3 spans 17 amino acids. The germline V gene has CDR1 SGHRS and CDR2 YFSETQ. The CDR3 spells CASSPNSGSGDTGELFF. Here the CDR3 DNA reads TGCGCCAGCAGCCCTAATAGCGGGAGTGGCGACACCGGGGAGCTGTTTTTT. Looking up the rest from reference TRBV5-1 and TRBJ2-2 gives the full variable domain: KAGVTQTPRYLIKTRGQQVTLSCSPISGHRSVSWYQQTPGQGLQFLFEYFSETQRNKGNFPGRFSGRQFSNSRSEMNVSTLELGDSALYLCASSPNSGSGDTGELFFGEGSRLTVL.

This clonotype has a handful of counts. In DNA, the CDR3 is TGTGCCAGCAGTTTCCGGGTTTCGGGTGAAGCTTTCTTT. This gives the protein CASSFRVSGEAFF. The chain recombines TRBV12-3 or TRBV12-4 with TRBJ1-1; D unclear. This CDR3 contains 13 residues. Trimming left V 3 bases short and J 7 bases short, with 12 bases between.

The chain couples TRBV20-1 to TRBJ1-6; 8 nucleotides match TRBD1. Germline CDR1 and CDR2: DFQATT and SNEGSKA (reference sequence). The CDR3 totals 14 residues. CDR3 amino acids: CSATGGWDNSPLHF. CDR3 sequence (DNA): TGCAGCGCCACAGGGGGTTGGGATAATTCACCCCTCCACTTT.

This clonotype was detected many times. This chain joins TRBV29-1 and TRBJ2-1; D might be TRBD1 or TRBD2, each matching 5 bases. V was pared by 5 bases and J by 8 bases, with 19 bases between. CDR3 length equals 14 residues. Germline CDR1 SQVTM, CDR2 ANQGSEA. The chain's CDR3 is CSVRSPGPSDEQFF. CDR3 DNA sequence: TGCAGCGTTCGTAGCCCGGGACCTAGTGATGAGCAGTTCTTC.

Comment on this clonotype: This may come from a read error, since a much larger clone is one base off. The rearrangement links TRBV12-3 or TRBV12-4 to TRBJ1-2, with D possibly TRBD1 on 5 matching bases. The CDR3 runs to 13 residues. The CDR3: CASSLQGWNGDTF. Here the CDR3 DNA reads TGTGCCAGCAGTTTACAGGGATGGAATGGCGACACCTTC.

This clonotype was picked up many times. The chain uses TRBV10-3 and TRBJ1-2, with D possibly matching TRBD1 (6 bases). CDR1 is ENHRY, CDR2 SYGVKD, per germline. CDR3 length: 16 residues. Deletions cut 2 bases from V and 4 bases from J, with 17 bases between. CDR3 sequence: CAISEAIGGPGYGYTF. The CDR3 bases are TGTGCCATCAGTGAGGCAATAGGGGGGCCCGGCTATGGCTACACCTTC.

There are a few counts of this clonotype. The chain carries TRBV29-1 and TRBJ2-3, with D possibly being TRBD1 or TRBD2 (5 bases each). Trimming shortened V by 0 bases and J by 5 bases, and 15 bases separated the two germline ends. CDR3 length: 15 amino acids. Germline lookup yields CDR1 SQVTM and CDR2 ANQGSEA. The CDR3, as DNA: TGCAGCGTTGAAGAAGGGGAGCTCGGTAGAGATACGCAGTATTTT. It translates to CSVEEGELGRDTQYF.

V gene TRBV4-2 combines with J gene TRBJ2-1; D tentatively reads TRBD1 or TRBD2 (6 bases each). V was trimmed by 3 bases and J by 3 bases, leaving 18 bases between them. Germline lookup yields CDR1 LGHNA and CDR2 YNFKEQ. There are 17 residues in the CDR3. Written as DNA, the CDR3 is TGTGCCAGCAGCCAGGCCATGGGGGCGGGACTCTACAATGAGCAGTTCTTC. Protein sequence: CASSQAMGAGLYNEQFF.

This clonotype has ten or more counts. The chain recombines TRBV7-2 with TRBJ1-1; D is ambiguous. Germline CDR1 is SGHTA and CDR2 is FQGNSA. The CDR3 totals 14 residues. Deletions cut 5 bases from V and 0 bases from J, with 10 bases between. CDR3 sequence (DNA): TGTGCCAGCAGCGCAGGAGGTCTGAACACTGAAGCTTTCTTT. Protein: CASSAGGLNTEAFF.

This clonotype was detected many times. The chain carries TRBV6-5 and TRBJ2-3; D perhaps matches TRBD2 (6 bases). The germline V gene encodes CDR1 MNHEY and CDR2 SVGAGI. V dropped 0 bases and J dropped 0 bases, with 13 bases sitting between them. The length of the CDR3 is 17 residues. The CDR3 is CASSYSHSAGSTDTQYF. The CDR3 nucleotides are TGTGCCAGCAGTTACTCGCACTCGGCGGGAAGCACAGATACGCAGTATTTT.

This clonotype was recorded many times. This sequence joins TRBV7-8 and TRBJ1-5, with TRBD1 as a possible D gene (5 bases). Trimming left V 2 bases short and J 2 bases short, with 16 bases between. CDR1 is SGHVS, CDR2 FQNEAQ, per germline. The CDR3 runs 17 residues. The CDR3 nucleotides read TGTGCCAGCAGCTTATCAGCGGGGGGTATTGGCAATCAGCCCCAGCATTTT. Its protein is CASSLSAGGIGNQPQHF.

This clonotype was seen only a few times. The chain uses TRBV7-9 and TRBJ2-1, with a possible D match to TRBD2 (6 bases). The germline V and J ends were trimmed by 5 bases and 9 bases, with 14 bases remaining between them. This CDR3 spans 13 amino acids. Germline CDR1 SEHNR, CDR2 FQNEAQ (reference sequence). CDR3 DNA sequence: TGTGCCAGCAGCCCCAGCGGGTATTTTGAGCAGTTCTTC. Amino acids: CASSPSGYFEQFF.

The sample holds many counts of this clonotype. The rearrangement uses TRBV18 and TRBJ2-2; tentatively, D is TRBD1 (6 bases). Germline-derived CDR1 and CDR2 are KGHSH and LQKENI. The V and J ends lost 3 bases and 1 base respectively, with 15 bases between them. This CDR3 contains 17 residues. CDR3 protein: CASSPLRGSRNTGELFF. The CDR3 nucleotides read TGTGCCAGCTCACCGCTCAGGGGCTCGAGGAACACCGGGGAGCTGTTTTTT. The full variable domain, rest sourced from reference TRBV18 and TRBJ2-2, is NAGVMQNPRHLVRRRGQEARLRCSPMKGHSHVYWYRQLPEEGLKFMVYLQKENIIDESGMPKERFSAEFPKEGPSILRIQQVVRGDSAAYFCASSPLRGSRNTGELFFGEGSRLTVL.

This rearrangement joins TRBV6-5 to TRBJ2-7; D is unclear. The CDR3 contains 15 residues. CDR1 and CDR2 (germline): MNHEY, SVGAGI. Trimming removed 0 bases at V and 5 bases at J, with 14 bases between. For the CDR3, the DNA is TGTGCCAGCAGTTACTCGAATGGGGTGGCCGACGAGCAGTACTTC. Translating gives CASSYSNGVADEQYF.

The CDR3 loop is CASMGIIGERSYNEQFF. The CDR3 DNA reads as TGCGCCAGCATGGGCATTATAGGGGAACGGTCCTACAATGAGCAGTTCTTC. The gene calls are TRBV5-1 and TRBJ2-1; the D gene is possibly TRBD1 (5 bases). Trimming cost V 6 bases and J 1 base, with 20 bases left between them. The CDR3 spans 17 residues. Germline V gene data show CDR1 as SGHRS and CDR2 as YFSETQ.

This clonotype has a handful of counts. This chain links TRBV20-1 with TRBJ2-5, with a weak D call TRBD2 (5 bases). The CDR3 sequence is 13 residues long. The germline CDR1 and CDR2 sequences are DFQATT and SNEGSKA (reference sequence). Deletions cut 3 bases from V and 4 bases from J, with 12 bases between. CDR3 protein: CSARASLLETQYF. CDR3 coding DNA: TGCAGTGCTAGGGCTAGCCTATTAGAGACCCAGTACTTC.

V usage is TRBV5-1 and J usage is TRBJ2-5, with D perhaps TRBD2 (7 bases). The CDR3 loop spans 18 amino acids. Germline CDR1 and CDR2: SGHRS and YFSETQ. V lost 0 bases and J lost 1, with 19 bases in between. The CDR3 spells CASSLVPFAGAPQETQYF. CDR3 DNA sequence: TGCGCCAGCAGCTTGGTTCCGTTTGCGGGGGCCCCCCAAGAGACCCAGTACTTC.

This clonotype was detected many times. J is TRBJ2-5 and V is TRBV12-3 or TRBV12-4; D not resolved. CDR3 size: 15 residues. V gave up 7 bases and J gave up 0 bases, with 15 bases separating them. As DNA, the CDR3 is TGTGCCAGCACCTTGGGTCCTGAATACCAAGAGACCCAGTACTTC. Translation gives CASTLGPEYQETQYF.

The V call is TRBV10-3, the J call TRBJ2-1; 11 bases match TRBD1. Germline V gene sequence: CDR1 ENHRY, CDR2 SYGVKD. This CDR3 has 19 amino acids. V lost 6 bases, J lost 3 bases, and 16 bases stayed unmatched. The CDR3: CAISALGTGGVLGYNEQFF. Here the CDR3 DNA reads TGTGCCATCAGCGCCCTCGGGACAGGGGGGGTTCTCGGCTACAATGAGCAGTTCTTC.

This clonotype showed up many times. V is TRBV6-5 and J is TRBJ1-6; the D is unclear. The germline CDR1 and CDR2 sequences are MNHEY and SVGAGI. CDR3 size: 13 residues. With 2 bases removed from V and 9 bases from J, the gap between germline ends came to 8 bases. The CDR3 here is CASSYEGFSPLHF. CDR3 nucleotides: TGTGCCAGCAGTTACGAGGGTTTTTCACCCCTCCACTTT.